Sequencing of this TCR beta chain was carried out in a study of blood T cell repertoires in COVID-19. In the study overall: T cells, B-cell-depleted T cells, or PBMCs supplied cDNA or gDNA.

CDR3 length: 13 residues. V was clipped by 5 bases and J by 7 bases, with 11 bases between them. Germline V lookup: CDR1 SGHVS, CDR2 FNYEAQ. The age range of participants was 18 to 89 years, with residence in 20 to 25 US areas. Categorization into cohorts depended on clinical history that participants reported. Among Cohort 3 donors, those recovered had two negative PCRs, clearance, or symptom resolution. The repertoire was sequenced with immunoSEQ multiplex PCR; TCRdb's copy has only in-frame clones and lacks some. The sample has about 240,000 clones; 80% to 90% are singletons. The chain employs TRBV7-6 and TRBJ1-4; D may be TRBD1 (5 bases). The sequence derives from a woman aged 25 to 39 who had recovered from COVID-19. Material: PBMCs or T cells enriched from blood (not recorded which). CDR3 protein: CASSGGGTEKLFF. The CDR3 DNA is TGTGCCAGCAGCGGGGGGGGAACTGAAAAACTGTTTTTT. The whole variable domain, filled in from reference TRBV7-6 and TRBJ1-4, reads GAGVSQSPRYKVTKRGQDVALRCDPISGHVSLYWYRQALGQGPEFLTYFNYEAQQDKSGLPNDRFSAERPEGSISTLTIQRTEQRDSAMYRCASSGGGTEKLFFGSGTQLSVL.